A single sample is the source of the 15 T cell receptor beta chains below, sequenced in a study of blood T cell repertoires in COVID-19. Method: immunoSEQ multiplex PCR; TCRdb's copy keeps in-frame clones and lacks some. The table includes roughly 80,000 clones, 90% detected once. The sample taken for sequencing was peripheral blood. These receptor sequences come from a man aged 55-75 years with acute or convalescent COVID-19.

The chain couples TRBV9 to TRBJ2-2, with a possible D match to TRBD2 (6 bases). The germline V gene encodes CDR1 SGDLS and CDR2 YYNGEE. The CDR3 is 16 residues long. The V end was cut by 0 bases, the J end by 1 base, with 10 bases between. Here the CDR3 DNA reads TGTGCCAGCAGCGTAGCGGGTAGCGGGAACACCGGGGAGCTGTTTTTT. Its protein is CASSVAGSGNTGELFF. Based on the CDR3 plus reference TRBV9 and TRBJ2-2, the full variable domain is DSGVTQTPKHLITATGQRVTLRCSPRSGDLSVYWYQQSLDQGLQFLIQYYNGEERAKGNILERFSAQQFPDLHSELNLSSLELGDSALYFCASSVAGSGNTGELFFGEGSRLTVL.

This sequence joins TRBV5-6 and TRBJ1-3, with TRBD1 matching 8 bases. The CDR3 extends over 14 amino acids. V was pared by 2 bases and J by 4 bases, with 2 bases of the junction left unmatched. Germline CDR1 SGHDT, CDR2 YYEEEE. Written as DNA, the CDR3 is TGTGCCAGCAGCTTACGGGACAGGGGAAACACCATATATTTT. Translation gives CASSLRDRGNTIYF.

V gene TRBV7-9 combines with J gene TRBJ1-1; TRBD1 might be the D (5 bases). The germline CDR1 and CDR2 sequences are SEHNR and FQNEAQ (reference sequence). V was pared by 3 bases and J by 3 bases, with 8 bases between. The length of the CDR3 is 13 residues. The CDR3 protein is CASSFGRDTEAFF. Written as DNA, the CDR3 is TGTGCCAGCAGCTTTGGCAGGGACACTGAAGCTTTCTTT.

The V call is TRBV7-2, the J call TRBJ1-2; TRBD1 agrees at 8 bases. Looked up from germline, CDR1 is SGHTA and CDR2 is FQGNSA. The V segment lost 4 bases and the J segment 8 bases; nucleotides outside the gene matches: 12. This CDR3 spans 15 amino acids. The CDR3 sequence is CASSSEAQGARGYTF. CDR3 DNA sequence: TGTGCCAGCAGCTCAGAGGCCCAGGGGGCGCGAGGCTACACCTTC.

V gene TRBV28 combines with J gene TRBJ2-1; 7 bases match TRBD2. The CDR3 loop spans 14 amino acids. J was trimmed by 9 bases and V by 4 bases; bases with no gene match: 9. Germline CDR1 reads MDHEN; CDR2 reads SYDVKM. CDR3 nucleotide sequence: TGTGCCAGCAGTTATGTGCGGGAGCTGGTTGAGCAGTTCTTC. This codes for CASSYVRELVEQFF. Using reference TRBV28 and TRBJ2-1 for the parts outside the CDR3, the full variable domain is DVKVTQSSRYLVKRTGEKVFLECVQDMDHENMFWYRQDPGLGLRLIYFSYDVKMKEKGDIPEGYSVSREKKERFSLILESASTNQTSMYLCASSYVRELVEQFFGPGTRLTVL.

The chain's CDR3 is CATRGLAYNEQFF. The DNA of the CDR3 is TGTGCCACCAGGGGACTAGCTTACAATGAGCAGTTCTTC. The chain combines TRBV19 with TRBJ2-1, with TRBD2 matching 9 bases. Germline V CDR1 and CDR2: LNHDA, SQIVND (reference sequence). The CDR3 runs to 13 residues. V lost 10 bases and J lost 4; bases outside the gene matches: 5. The full variable domain, rest sourced from reference TRBV19 and TRBJ2-1, is DGGITQSPKYLFRKEGQNVTLSCEQNLNHDAMYWYRQDPGQGLRLIYYSQIVNDFQKGDIAEGYSVSREKKESFPLTVTSAQKNPTAFYLCATRGLAYNEQFFGPGTRLTVL.

The chain is built from TRBV5-1 and TRBJ1-2; D ambiguous. The germline V and J ends were trimmed by 0 bases and 6 bases, with 9 bases remaining between them. The CDR3 is made up of 13 amino acids. Germline assignment: CDR1 SGHRS and CDR2 YFSETQ. CDR3 sequence (DNA): TGCGCCAGCAGCTTGGGGGCCGGGAATGGCTACACCTTC. Translating gives CASSLGAGNGYTF.

The chain links TRBV11-3 to TRBJ2-7; 12 bases agree with TRBD2. V dropped 3 bases and J dropped 1; count of bases not matched to a gene: 13. CDR1 is SGHNT, CDR2 YENEEA, per germline. The CDR3 covers 19 residues. CDR3 residues: CASSLGPTSGRDWSYEQYF. The CDR3 bases are TGTGCCAGCAGCTTGGGCCCGACTAGCGGGAGAGATTGGTCCTACGAGCAGTACTTC.

This chain uses TRBV11-1 with TRBJ2-1; TRBD2 matches 7 bases. The ends lost 5 bases at V and 2 bases at J; junction bases unmatched: 9. This CDR3 is 16 amino acids long. CDR1 and CDR2 from the germline V gene are SGHAT and FQDESV (reference sequence). CDR3 in DNA: TGTGCCAGCAGCGAGAAAGTCAGCGGGACCTACAATGAGCAGTTCTTC. This encodes CASSEKVSGTYNEQFF.

The V call is TRBV5-1, the J call TRBJ2-5; D possibly corresponds to TRBD1 (8 bases). V was shortened by 4 bases and J by 5 bases, with 18 bases between the two germline ends. The CDR3 is 15 amino acids. Germline CDR1 SGHRS, CDR2 YFSETQ. The CDR3 sequence: CASSPATGEGETQYF. The CDR3 nucleotides read TGCGCCAGCAGCCCGGCGACAGGGGAGGGCGAGACCCAGTACTTC. Using reference TRBV5-1 and TRBJ2-5 for the parts outside the CDR3, the full variable domain is KAGVTQTPRYLIKTRGQQVTLSCSPISGHRSVSWYQQTPGQGLQFLFEYFSETQRNKGNFPGRFSGRQFSNSRSEMNVSTLELGDSALYLCASSPATGEGETQYFGPGTRLLVL.

The genes are TRBV9 and TRBJ2-1, with 7 nucleotides matching TRBD2. V shed 0 bases and J 8 bases; nucleotides not matched to a gene: 8. The CDR3 consists of 15 residues. Germline V gene data show CDR1 as SGDLS and CDR2 as YYNGEE. The CDR3 DNA reads as TGTGCCAGCAGCGTAGTACCGGGAGGAGTGGATGAGCAGTTCTTC. It specifies CASSVVPGGVDEQFF.

The chain links TRBV7-9 to TRBJ2-1; the match to TRBD2 covers 9 bases. Germline V gene data show CDR1 as SEHNR and CDR2 as FQNEAQ (reference sequence). The CDR3 covers 13 residues. This CDR3 reads CLLAGLSYNEQFF. The CDR3 DNA follows: TGTCTGCTAGCGGGGTTATCCTACAATGAGCAGTTCTTC.

The chain links TRBV5-6 to TRBJ2-2; 7 positions match TRBD1. The CDR3 has 13 amino acids. V was pared by 4 bases and J by 6 bases, with 3 bases of the junction left unmatched. Germline values: CDR1 SGHDT, CDR2 YYEEEE. CDR3 nucleotide sequence: TGTGCCAGCAGCCAGGGACAGTCCGGGGAGCTGTTTTTT. Translated, it gives CASSQGQSGELFF.

As for this clone: Other DNA sequences in the same sample also yield this CDR3. V is TRBV30 and J is TRBJ1-2, with 9 bases fitting TRBD1. CDR1 is GTSNPN and CDR2 is SVGIG in the germline V gene (reference sequence). After removal of 2 bases from V and 7 bases from J, the junction contained 5 bases not matched to a gene. CDR3 length equals 13 residues. CDR3 loop: CAWSPDRGRGYTF. In DNA, the CDR3 is TGTGCCTGGAGTCCGGACAGGGGACGTGGCTACACCTTC. Drawing the rest from reference TRBV30 and TRBJ1-2, the complete variable domain is SQTIHQWPATLVQPVGSPLSLECTVEGTSNPNLYWYRQAAGRGLQLLFYSVGIGQISSEVPQNLSASRPQDRQFILSSKKLLLSDSGFYLCAWSPDRGRGYTFGSGTRLTVV.

This sequence joins TRBV4-3 and TRBJ2-1, with D hard to call. CDR3 length: 14 amino acids. The V gene's germline CDR1 is LGHNA and CDR2 YSLEER. The V and J ends lost 2 bases and 8 bases respectively, with 13 bases between them. This CDR3 is CASSQFASVDEQFF. The CDR3 DNA is TGCGCCAGCAGCCAATTCGCGTCGGTCGATGAGCAGTTCTTC.